This T cell receptor (beta chain) was observed in a study of technical replicates of blood from a handful of donors. The CDR3 contains 16 residues. The J segment lost 7 bases and the V segment lost 4 bases, leaving 9 bases of the junction unmatched. Germline V lookup: CDR1 SGHNT, CDR2 YYREEE (reference sequence). Clones were read by immunoSEQ multiplex PCR, and TCRdb kept only the in-frame ones, dropping some. The profile shows some 87,000 clones, 97% of them singletons. The specimen was T cells isolated from PBMCs. This chain joins TRBV5-4 and TRBJ1-6, with TRBD1 identical over 9 bases. This TCR was sampled from a human donor in good health. CDR3 bases: TGTGCCAGCAGCGCGACCTCCGGGACAGGGAATTCACCCCTCCACTTT. Translation: CASSATSGTGNSPLHF.